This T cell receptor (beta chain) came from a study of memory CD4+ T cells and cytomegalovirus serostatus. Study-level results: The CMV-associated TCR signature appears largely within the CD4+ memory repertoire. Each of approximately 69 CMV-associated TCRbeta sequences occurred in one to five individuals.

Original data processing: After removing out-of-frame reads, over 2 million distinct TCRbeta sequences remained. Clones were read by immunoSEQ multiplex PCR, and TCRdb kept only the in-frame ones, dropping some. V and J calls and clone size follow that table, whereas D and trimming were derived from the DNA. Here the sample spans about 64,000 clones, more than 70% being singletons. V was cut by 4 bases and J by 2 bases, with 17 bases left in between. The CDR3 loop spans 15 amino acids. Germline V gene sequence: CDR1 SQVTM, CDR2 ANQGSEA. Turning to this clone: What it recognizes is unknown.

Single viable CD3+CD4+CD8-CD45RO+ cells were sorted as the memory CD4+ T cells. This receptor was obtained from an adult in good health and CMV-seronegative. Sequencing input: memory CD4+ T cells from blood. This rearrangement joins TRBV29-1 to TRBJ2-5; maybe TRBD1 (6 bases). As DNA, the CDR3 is TGCAGCGTTGTTCCGATAAGGACAGTACAAGAGACCCAGTACTTC. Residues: CSVVPIRTVQETQYF.